The 10 T cell receptor beta chains below were found in one sample sequenced in a study of graft-versus-host responses after intestinal transplantation. Their cognate antigens are unknown. TCRdb keeps only in-frame clones here, not all; method: immunoSEQ multiplex PCR. The table shows 130,000 to 150,000 clones, with about 90% occurring only once. This specimen consisted of unstimulated CD4+ T cells sorted from spleen or lymph node cells, obtained before intestinal transplant. The receptors here all came from a human donor who received an intestinal transplant.

The V call is TRBV5-4, the J call TRBJ2-1; no clear D. Germline CDR1 SGHNT, CDR2 YYREEE (reference sequence). The V gene lost 4 bases and the J gene lost 8 bases, with 7 bases spanning the gap. This CDR3 comprises 11 residues. CDR3 sequence: CASSVRDEQFF. Here the CDR3 DNA reads TGTGCCAGCAGCGTTAGGGATGAGCAGTTCTTC.

The V and J genes are TRBV11-2 and TRBJ2-7, with 9 positions matching TRBD1. With 4 bases clipped from V and 3 bases from J, the junction kept 4 bases outside the gene matches. The germline CDR1 and CDR2 sequences are SGHAT and FQNNGV. The CDR3 is 14 residues long. For the CDR3, the DNA is TGTGCCAGCAGCTGGTTGACAGGGGGCTACGAGCAGTACTTC. Its translation: CASSWLTGGYEQYF.

The chain uses TRBV5-4 and TRBJ2-3; 16 positions agree with TRBD2. Trimming took 0 bases from V and 14 from J; bases not matched to a gene: 9. CDR1 SGHNT and CDR2 YYREEE come from the germline V gene (reference sequence). CDR3 length: 16 amino acids. CDR3 DNA sequence: TGTGCCAGCAGCTTGGCCGGGACTAGCGGGAGGGCTCGGGGGTATTTT. It encodes CASSLAGTSGRARGYF.

The chain uses TRBV30 and TRBJ2-5, with D hard to call. Trimming removed 2 bases from V and 7 bases from J, with 20 bases in between. Germline V gene lookup returns CDR1 GTSNPN and CDR2 SVGIG (reference sequence). CDR3 size: 15 residues. CDR3 sequence reads: CAWSFFFETDGTQYF. The CDR3 DNA is TGTGCCTGGAGTTTTTTTTTCGAGACCGACGGGACCCAGTACTTC. Using reference TRBV30 and TRBJ2-5 for the parts outside the CDR3, the full variable domain is SQTIHQWPATLVQPVGSPLSLECTVEGTSNPNLYWYRQAAGRGLQLLFYSVGIGQISSEVPQNLSASRPQDRQFILSSKKLLLSDSGFYLCAWSFFFETDGTQYFGPGTRLLVL.

J is TRBJ2-5 and V is TRBV5-6; no firm D call. The DNA end is a closer match to TRBJ2-7, so the J assignment may be wrong. The CDR3 has 12 residues. CDR1 is SGHDT and CDR2 is YYEEEE in the germline V gene. The CDR3 region has the DNA TGTGCCAGCAGCTTGACAACCTACGAGCAGTACTTC. Amino acids: CASSLTTYEQYF.

This clone was recorded only once. CDR3 in amino acids: CASSPPLPATNEKLFF. DNA for the CDR3: TGTGCCAGCTCACCACCCCTGCCCGCAACTAATGAAAAACTGTTTTTT. The V call is TRBV18, the J call TRBJ1-4; no firm D call. The CDR3 is 16 amino acids. Germline CDR1 reads KGHSH; CDR2 reads LQKENI. V lost 0 bases and J lost 0, with 8 bases in between.

The V call is TRBV7-9, the J call TRBJ2-5; D call uncertain. V lost 5 bases, J lost 1 base, and 11 bases lay in between. Germline V gene lookup returns CDR1 SEHNR and CDR2 FQNEAQ (reference sequence). The CDR3 totals 14 residues. The CDR3 spells CASSPHGLQETQYF. CDR3 sequence (DNA): TGTGCCAGCAGCCCCCACGGGCTCCAAGAGACCCAGTACTTC.

The sample holds a few counts of this clone. The sample holds other DNA sequences that translate to the same CDR3. The chain is built from TRBV27 and TRBJ1-2; possibly TRBD1 for D (6 bases). The CDR3 length is 13 residues. Deletions cut 5 bases from V and 7 bases from J, with 14 bases between. The germline CDR1 and CDR2 sequences are MNHEY and SMNVEV (reference sequence). CDR3 DNA: TGTGCCAGCAGTAGCGAGGGGGGGGGTGGCTACACCTTC. Protein: CASSSEGGGGYTF.

Points on this clone: Other DNA sequences within the sample encode an identical CDR3. V usage is TRBV2 and J usage is TRBJ2-5, with 7 bases fitting TRBD1. This CDR3 has 15 amino acids. Germline values: CDR1 SNHLY, CDR2 FYNNEI. V shed 4 bases and J 1 base; nucleotides not matched to a gene: 6. The CDR3, as DNA: TGTGCCAGCAGTGCGGGACAGACCCCCCAAGAGACCCAGTACTTC. Translating it yields CASSAGQTPQETQYF.

The gene calls are TRBV10-1 and TRBJ1-1, with D unresolved. The CDR3 extends over 12 amino acids. Germline CDR1 WNHNN, CDR2 SYGVQD (reference sequence). The CDR3 DNA sequence: TGCGTCCGACACCAGGCTATCCCTGAAGCTTTCTTT. Encoded protein: CVRHQAIPEAFF.